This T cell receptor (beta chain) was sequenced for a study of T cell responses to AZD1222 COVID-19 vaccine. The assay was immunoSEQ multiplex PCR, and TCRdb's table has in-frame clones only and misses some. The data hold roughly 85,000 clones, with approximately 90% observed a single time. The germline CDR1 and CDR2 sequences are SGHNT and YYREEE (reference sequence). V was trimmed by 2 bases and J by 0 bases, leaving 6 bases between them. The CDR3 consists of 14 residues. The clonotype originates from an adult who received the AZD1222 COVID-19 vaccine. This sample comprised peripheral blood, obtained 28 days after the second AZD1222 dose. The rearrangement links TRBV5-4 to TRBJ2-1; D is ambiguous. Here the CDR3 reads CASSFQSSYNEQFF. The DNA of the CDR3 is TGTGCCAGCAGCTTCCAAAGCTCCTACAATGAGCAGTTCTTC.